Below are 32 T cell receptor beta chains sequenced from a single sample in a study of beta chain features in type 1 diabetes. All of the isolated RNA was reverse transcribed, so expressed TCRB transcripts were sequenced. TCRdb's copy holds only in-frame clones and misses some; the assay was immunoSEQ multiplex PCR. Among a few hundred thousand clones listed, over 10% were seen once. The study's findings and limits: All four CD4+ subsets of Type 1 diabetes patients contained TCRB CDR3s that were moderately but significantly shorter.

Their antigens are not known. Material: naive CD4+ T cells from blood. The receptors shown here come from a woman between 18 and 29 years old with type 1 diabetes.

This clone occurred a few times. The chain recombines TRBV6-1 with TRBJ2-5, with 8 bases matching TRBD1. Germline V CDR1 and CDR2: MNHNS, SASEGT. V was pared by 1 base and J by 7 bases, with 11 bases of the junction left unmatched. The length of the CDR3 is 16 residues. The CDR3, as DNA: TGTGCCAGCAGTGAAGGGGCAGGGGGCGGGTTAGGGACCCAGTACTTC. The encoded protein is CASSEGAGGGLGTQYF.

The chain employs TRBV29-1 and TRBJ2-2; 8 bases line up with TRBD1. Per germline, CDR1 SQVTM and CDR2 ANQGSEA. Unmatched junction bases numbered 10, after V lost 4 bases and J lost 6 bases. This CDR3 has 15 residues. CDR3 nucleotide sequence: TGCAGCGTTGCCCGGACAGGGCAGGTTCCCGGGGAGCTGTTTTTT. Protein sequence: CSVARTGQVPGELFF.

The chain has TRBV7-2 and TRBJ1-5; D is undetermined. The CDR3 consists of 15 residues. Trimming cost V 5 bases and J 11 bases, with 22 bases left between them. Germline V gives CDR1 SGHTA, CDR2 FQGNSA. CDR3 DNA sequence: TGTGCCAGCAGCCCCCTGGTAGCCTCTAAGTGGGCCCAGCATTTT. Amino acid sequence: CASSPLVASKWAQHF. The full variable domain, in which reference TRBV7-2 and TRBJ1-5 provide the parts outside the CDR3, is GAGVSQSPSNKVTEKGKDVELRCDPISGHTALYWYRQSLGQGLEFLIYFQGNSAPDKSGLPSDRFSAERTGGSVSTLTIQRTQQEDSAVYLCASSPLVASKWAQHFGDGTRLSIL.

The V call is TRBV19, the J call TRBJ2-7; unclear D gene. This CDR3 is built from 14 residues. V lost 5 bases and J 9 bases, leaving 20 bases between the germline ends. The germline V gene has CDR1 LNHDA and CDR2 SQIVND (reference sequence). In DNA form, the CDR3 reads TGTGCCAGTAGTCCCGGGTTTCGGTCGTCGGGGCAGTACTTC. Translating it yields CASSPGFRSSGQYF.

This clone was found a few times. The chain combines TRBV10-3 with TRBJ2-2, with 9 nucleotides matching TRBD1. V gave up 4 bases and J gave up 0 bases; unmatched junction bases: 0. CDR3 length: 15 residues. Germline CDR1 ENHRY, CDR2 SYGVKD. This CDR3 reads CAISGTGANTGELFF. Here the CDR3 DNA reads TGTGCCATCAGTGGGACAGGGGCGAACACCGGGGAGCTGTTTTTT.

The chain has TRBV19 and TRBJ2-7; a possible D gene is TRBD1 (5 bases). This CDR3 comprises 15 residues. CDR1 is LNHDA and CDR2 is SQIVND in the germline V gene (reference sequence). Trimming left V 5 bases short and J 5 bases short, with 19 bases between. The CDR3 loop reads CASSPLEGAINEQYF. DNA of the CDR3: TGTGCCAGTAGTCCCCTGGAAGGGGCGATTAACGAGCAGTACTTC.

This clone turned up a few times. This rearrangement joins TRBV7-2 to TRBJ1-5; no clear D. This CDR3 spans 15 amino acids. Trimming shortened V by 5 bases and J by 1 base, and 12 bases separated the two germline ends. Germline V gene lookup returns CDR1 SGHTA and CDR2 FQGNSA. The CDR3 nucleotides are TGTGCCAGCAGCGACAATGGCCGCAGCAATCAGCCCCAGCATTTT. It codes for CASSDNGRSNQPQHF.

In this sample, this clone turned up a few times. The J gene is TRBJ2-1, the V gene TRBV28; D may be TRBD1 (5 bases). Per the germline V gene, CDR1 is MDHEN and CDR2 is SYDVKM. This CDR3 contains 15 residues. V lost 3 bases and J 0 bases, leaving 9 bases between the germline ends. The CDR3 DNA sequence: TGTGCCAGCAGTTTTGGCGACAGCTCCTACAATGAGCAGTTCTTC. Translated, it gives CASSFGDSSYNEQFF.

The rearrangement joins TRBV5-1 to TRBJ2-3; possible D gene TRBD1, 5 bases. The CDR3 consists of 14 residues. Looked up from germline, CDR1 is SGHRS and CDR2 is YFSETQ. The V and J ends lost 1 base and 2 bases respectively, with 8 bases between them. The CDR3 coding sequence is TGCGCCAGCAGCTTGAAACAGGACACAGATACGCAGTATTTT. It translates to CASSLKQDTDTQYF.

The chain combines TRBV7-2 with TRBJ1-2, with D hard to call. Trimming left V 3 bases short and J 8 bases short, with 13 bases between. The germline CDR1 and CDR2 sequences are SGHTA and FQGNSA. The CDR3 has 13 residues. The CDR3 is CASSFDGVWGYTF. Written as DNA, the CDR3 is TGTGCCAGCAGCTTTGACGGGGTCTGGGGCTACACCTTC.

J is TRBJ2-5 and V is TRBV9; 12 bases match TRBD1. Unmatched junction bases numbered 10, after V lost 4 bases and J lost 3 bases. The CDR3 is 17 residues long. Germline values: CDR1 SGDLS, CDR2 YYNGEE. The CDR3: CASSSRRDRGRKETQYF. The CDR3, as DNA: TGTGCCAGCAGCTCCCGGCGGGACAGGGGGCGCAAAGAGACCCAGTACTTC.

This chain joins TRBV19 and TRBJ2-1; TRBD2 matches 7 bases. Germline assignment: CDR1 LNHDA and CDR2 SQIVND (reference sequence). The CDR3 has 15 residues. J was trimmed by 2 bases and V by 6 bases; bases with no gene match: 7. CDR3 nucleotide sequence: TGTGCCAGTAGAGGGGCGGGAGAACCCTACAATGAGCAGTTCTTC. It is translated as CASRGAGEPYNEQFF.

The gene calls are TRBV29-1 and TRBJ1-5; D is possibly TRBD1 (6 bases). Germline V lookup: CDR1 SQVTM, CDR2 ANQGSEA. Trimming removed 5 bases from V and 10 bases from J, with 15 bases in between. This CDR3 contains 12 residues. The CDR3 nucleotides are TGCAGCGTTCAGGGGCCCGCAATACCCCAGCATTTT. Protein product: CSVQGPAIPQHF.

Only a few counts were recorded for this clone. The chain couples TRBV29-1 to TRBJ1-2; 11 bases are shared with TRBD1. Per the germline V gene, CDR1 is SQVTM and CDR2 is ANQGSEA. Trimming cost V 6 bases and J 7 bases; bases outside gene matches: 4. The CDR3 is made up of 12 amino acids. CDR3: CSVGQGARGYTF. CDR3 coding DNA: TGCAGCGTCGGACAGGGGGCGCGTGGCTACACCTTC.

CDR3 residues: CASSVRVLNSPLHF. In nucleotides, the CDR3 is TGTGCCAGCAGCGTACGGGTGTTAAATTCACCCCTCCACTTT. This chain uses TRBV9 with TRBJ1-6; D remains ambiguous. With 1 base removed from V and 7 bases from J, the gap between germline ends came to 9 bases. The CDR3 runs to 14 residues. CDR1 and CDR2 from the germline V gene are SGDLS and YYNGEE.

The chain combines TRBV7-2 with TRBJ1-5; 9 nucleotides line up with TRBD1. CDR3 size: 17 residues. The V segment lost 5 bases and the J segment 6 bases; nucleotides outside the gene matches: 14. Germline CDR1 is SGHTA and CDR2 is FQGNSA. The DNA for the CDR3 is TGTGCCAGCAGCCTCCTCCCCGGGACAGGGATCAGTCAGCCCCAGCATTTT. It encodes CASSLLPGTGISQPQHF.

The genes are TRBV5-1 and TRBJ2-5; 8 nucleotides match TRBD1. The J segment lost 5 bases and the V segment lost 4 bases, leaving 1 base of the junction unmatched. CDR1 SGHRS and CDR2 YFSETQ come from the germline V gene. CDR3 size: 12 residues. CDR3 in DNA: TGCGCCAGCAGCCGGGACAGGGAGACCCAGTACTTC. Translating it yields CASSRDRETQYF.

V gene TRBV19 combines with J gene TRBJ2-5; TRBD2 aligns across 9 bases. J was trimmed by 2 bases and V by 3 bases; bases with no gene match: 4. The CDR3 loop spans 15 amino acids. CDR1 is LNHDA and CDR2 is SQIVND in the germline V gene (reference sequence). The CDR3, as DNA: TGTGCCAGTAGTATTGGTAGCGGGGGACAAGAGACCCAGTACTTC. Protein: CASSIGSGGQETQYF.

CDR3 bases: TGTGCCAGCAGCTCAACAGGGAGGACTGAAGCTTTCTTT. Protein product: CASSSTGRTEAFF. V usage is TRBV7-3 and J usage is TRBJ1-1; TRBD1 might be the D (6 bases). Germline-derived CDR1 and CDR2 are SGHTA and FQGTGA. The CDR3 covers 13 residues. Deletions cut 4 bases from V and 5 bases from J, with 11 bases between.

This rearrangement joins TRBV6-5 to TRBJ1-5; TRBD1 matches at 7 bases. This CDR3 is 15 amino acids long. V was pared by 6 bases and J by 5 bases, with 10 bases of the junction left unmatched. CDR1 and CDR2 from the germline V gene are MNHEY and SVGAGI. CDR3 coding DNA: TGTGCCAGCAGGGCAGGGGGAGCCGTTCATCAGCCCCAGCATTTT. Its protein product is CASRAGGAVHQPQHF.

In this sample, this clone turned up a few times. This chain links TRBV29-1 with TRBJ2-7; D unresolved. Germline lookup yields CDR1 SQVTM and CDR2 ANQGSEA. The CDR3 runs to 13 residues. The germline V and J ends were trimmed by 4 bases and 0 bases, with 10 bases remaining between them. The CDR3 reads CSVVGHRSYEQYF. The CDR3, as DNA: TGCAGCGTTGTTGGCCACCGCTCCTACGAGCAGTACTTC.

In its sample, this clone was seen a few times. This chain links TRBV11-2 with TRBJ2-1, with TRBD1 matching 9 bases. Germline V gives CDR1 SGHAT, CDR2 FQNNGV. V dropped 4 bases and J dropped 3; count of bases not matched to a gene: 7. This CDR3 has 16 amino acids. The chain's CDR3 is CASSWGGTGFYNEQFF. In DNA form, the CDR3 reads TGTGCCAGCAGCTGGGGTGGGACAGGGTTCTACAATGAGCAGTTCTTC.

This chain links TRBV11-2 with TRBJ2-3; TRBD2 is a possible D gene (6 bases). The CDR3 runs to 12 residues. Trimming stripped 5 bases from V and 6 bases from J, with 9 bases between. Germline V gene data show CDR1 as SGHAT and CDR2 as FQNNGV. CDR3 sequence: CASSKLADTQYF. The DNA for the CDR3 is TGTGCCAGCAGCAAACTAGCCGATACGCAGTATTTT.

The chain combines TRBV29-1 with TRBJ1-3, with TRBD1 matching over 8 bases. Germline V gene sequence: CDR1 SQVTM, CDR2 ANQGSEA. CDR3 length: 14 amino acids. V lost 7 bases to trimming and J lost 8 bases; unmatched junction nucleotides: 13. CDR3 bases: TGCAGCGCTCCTCAGGGGGCTTTAAGGGACACCATATATTTT. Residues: CSAPQGALRDTIYF.

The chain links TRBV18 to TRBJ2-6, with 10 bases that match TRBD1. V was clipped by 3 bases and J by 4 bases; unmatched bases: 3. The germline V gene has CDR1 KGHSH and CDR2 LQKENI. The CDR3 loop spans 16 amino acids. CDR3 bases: TGTGCCAGCTCACCGGGACAGGGGACCGGGGCCAACGTCCTGACTTTC. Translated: CASSPGQGTGANVLTF.

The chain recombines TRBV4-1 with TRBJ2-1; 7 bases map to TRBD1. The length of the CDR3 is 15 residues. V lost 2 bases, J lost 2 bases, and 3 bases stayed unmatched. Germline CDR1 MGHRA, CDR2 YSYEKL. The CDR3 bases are TGCGCCAGCAGCCAAAACGGACAGGCCTACAATGAGCAGTTCTTC. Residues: CASSQNGQAYNEQFF.

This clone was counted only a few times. The CDR3 nucleotides are TGTGCCAGCAGCCCGGACAGGGTTGGCACAGATACGCAGTATTTT. It codes for CASSPDRVGTDTQYF. This rearrangement joins TRBV7-2 to TRBJ2-3; 8 bases are a match to TRBD1. Trimming removed 5 bases from V and 1 base from J; junction bases left unmatched: 5. This CDR3 spans 15 amino acids. Germline V gene lookup returns CDR1 SGHTA and CDR2 FQGNSA.

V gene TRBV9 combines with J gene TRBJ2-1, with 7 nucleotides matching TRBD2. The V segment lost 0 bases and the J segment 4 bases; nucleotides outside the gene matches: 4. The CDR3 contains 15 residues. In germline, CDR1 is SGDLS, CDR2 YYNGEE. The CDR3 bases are TGTGCCAGCAGCGTAGCTAGCGGCCCGTACAATGAGCAGTTCTTC. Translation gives CASSVASGPYNEQFF. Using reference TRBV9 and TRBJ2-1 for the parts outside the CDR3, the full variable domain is DSGVTQTPKHLITATGQRVTLRCSPRSGDLSVYWYQQSLDQGLQFLIQYYNGEERAKGNILERFSAQQFPDLHSELNLSSLELGDSALYFCASSVASGPYNEQFFGPGTRLTVL.

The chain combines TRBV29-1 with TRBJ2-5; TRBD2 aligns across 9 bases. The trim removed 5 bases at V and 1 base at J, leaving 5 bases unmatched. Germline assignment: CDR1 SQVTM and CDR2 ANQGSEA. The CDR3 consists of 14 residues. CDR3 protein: CSVSSGVLQETQYF. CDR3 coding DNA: TGCAGCGTTTCTAGCGGGGTTCTCCAAGAGACCCAGTACTTC.

CDR3 loop: CASSPRTSGAHEQYF. The CDR3 nucleotides read TGTGCCAGCAGCCCCCGGACTAGCGGGGCCCACGAGCAGTACTTC. The genes are TRBV4-2 and TRBJ2-7; 12 bases are shared with TRBD2. Germline loops: CDR1 LGHNA, CDR2 YNFKEQ. With V trimmed by 4 bases and J by 5 bases, 6 bases remained unmatched. The CDR3 spans 15 residues.

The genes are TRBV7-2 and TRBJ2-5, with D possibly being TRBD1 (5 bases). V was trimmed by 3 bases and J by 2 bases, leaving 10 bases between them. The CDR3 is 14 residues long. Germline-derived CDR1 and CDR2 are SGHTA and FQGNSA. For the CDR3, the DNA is TGTGCCAGCAGCTTCGGGCAGGGTCAAGAGACCCAGTACTTC. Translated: CASSFGQGQETQYF.

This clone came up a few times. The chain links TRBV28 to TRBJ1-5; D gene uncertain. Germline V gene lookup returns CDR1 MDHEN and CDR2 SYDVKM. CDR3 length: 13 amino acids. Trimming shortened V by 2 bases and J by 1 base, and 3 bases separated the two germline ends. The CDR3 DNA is TGTGCCAGCAGTTTACCAAGCAATCAGCCCCAGCATTTT. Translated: CASSLPSNQPQHF.